The T cell receptor beta chain described here comes from a study of PD-1 blockade in classical Hodgkin lymphoma. On the study more broadly: Patients were treated with nivolumab at 3 mg/kg, and this was given intravenously every 2 weeks.

Sequencing was performed with immunoSEQ multiplex PCR; in TCRdb, only in-frame clones are kept and a portion is missing. Here the sample spans 13,000 or so clones, around 80% being singletons. V was pared by 3 bases and J by 5 bases, with 7 bases between. Germline-derived CDR1 and CDR2 are DFQATT and SNEGSKA (reference sequence). The CDR3 sequence is 11 residues long. All patients experienced relapse after autologous stem cell transplantation, and brentuximab vedotin exposure was variable. A remark on this clone: As yet, its antigen is unknown.

Whole-study findings and limits: Patients excluded were those beginning nivolumab under 1 year after ASCT. At C4D1, TCR diversity had climbed significantly for CD4+ cells, though not for CD8+ cells. Before treatment, complete responders showed about the same diversity as newly diagnosed patients.

The source of this sequence is a human donor with classical Hodgkin lymphoma. This specimen consisted of peripheral blood mononuclear cells (PBMCs), obtained at baseline. The V and J genes are TRBV20-1 and TRBJ1-1; D uncertain. The CDR3 nucleotides read TGCAGTGCTAGCCGAGGAACTGAAGCTTTCTTT. Its protein is CSASRGTEAFF.